Listed below are T cell receptor beta chains from one sample, sequenced in a study of long-term antiretroviral therapy in people with HIV. The repertoire was sequenced with immunoSEQ multiplex PCR; TCRdb's copy has only in-frame clones and lacks some. In the table there are more than 15,000 clones, around 87% of which are singletons. The specimen comprised unsorted PBMCs, sampled 0.7 years before starting antiretroviral therapy. Receptors originate from a man aged 50-60 years with HIV. The CDR3 runs from the conserved cysteine through the conserved F or W. D genes are given only for firm matches. Size is omitted from some rows. Given values are once, few, many or a class for expanded clones.

. TRBJ2-3 . TRBV6-1 TGTGCCAGCAGTGATAGTTGGGGCACAGATACGCAGTATTTT CASSDSWGTDTQYF
. TRBJ2-7 . TRBV7-2 TGTGCCAGCAGCGCACAGGGTTTCGAGCAGTACTTC CASSAQGFEQYF
. TRBJ1-1 . TRBV12-5 TGTGCTAGTGGTTTGTTGGGGGGCACTGAAGCTTTCTTT CASGLLGGTEAFF
. TRBJ1-1 . TRBV5-6 TGTGCCAGCAGCTTGACCCGCGGGGGGGAAGCTTTCTTT CASSLTRGGEAFF
. TRBJ1-1 . TRBV19 TGTGCCAGTAGTATTGAGTCTGGCACTGAAGCTTTCTTT CASSIESGTEAFF
TRBD2 TRBJ2-5 . TRBV5-1 TGCGCCAGCAGCTCAGCACTAGCGGGGGGGCAAGAGACCCAGTACTTC CASSSALAGGQETQYF
TRBD1 TRBJ1-5 . TRBV6-5 TGTGCCAGCAGGACGACAGGGGATCAGCCCCAGCATTTT CASRTTGDQPQHF
. TRBJ2-2 . TRBV20-1 TGCAGTGCTAGCGGTCGAGATGAGCTGTTTTTT CSASGRDELFF
TRBD2 TRBJ2-1 . TRBV5-4 TGTGCCAGCAGCTTTTTTTCGGGAGGTCTCTCCTACAATGAGCAGTTCTTC CASSFFSGGLSYNEQFF
TRBD1 TRBJ2-2 . TRBV6-1 TGTGCCAGCAGATGGACAGGGGACACCGGGGAGCTGTTTTTT CASRWTGDTGELFF
. TRBJ2-7 . TRBV19 TGTGCCAGTAGTAATTTTTTCGGGGTGGAGGGTAAGCAGTACTTC CASSNFFGVEGKQYF
. TRBJ1-1 . TRBV5-1 TGCGCCAGCAGCCTACAGGGTGGGAACACTGAAGCTTTCTTT CASSLQGGNTEAFF
TRBD1 TRBJ1-3 few TRBV6-5 TGTGCCACCCGACAGGGATCTGGAAACACCATATATTTT CATRQGSGNTIYF
TRBD1 TRBJ1-5 few TRBV11-1 TGTGCCAGCAGCGCCGAGGGGGCGCATCAGCCCCAGCATTTT CASSAEGAHQPQHF
TRBD2 TRBJ2-4 . TRBV6-8 TGTGCCAGCAGTGCCTACCGTCGGACTAGCGATAAAAACATTCAGTACTTC CASSAYRRTSDKNIQYF
. TRBJ1-2 . TRBV6-1 TGTGCCAGCAGTGAAAAGGAGACCTATGGCTACACCTTC CASSEKETYGYTF
TRBD1 TRBJ1-5 . TRBV5-5 TGTGCCAGCAGCACCCAGGGGGCTGGGAGTCAGCCCCAGCATTTT CASSTQGAGSQPQHF
. TRBJ2-1 . TRBV5-1 TGCGCCAGCAGCTTGGAACGGTCCTACAATGAGCAGTTCTTC CASSLERSYNEQFF
TRBD1 TRBJ1-2 . TRBV27 TGTGCCAGCAGCCTTTTTAGGGACAGCCTGTATGGCTACACCTTC CASSLFRDSLYGYTF
. TRBJ2-1 . TRBV6-5 TGTGCCAGCAGCGGACAGTACAATGAGCAGTTCTTC CASSGQYNEQFF
. TRBJ1-2 . TRBV5-1 TGCGCCAGCAGCTTGGTAGGCAATCACTATGGCTACACCTTC CASSLVGNHYGYTF
TRBD2 TRBJ2-2 large TRBV6-5 TGTGCCAGCATTGGCGGGGGGGCGGGAACCGGGGAGCTGTTTTTT CASIGGGAGTGELFF
. TRBJ2-7 . TRBV4-3 TGCGCCAGCAGCCGTCAGGGTTCAAGCTCCTACGAGCAGTACTTC CASSRQGSSSYEQYF
TRBD2 TRBJ2-7 once TRBV4-1 TGCGCCAGCAGCCAAGATACTAGCGGCCCCTACGAGCAGTACTTC CASSQDTSGPYEQYF
TRBD1 TRBJ1-1 . TRBV28 TGTGCCAGCAGTCCCGGGACAGGTATGAACACTGAAGCTTTCTTT CASSPGTGMNTEAFF
. TRBJ2-6 . TRBV6-1 TGTGCCAGCAGTGCCCACTCTGGGGCCAACGTCCTGACTTTC CASSAHSGANVLTF